This T cell receptor beta chain comes out of a study of low-dose radiotherapy and immunotherapy resistance in tumors. For the study at large: Over 26 weeks, cohort 2 got 1 Gy every two weeks, reaching 13 Gy. On cycle 1 day 1, patients started four cycles of oral aspirin 300 mg daily. At a dose of 200 mg/m2, intravenous cyclophosphamide was given every two weeks, one day before radiation and immunotherapy.

The CDR3 spans 12 residues. The V end was cut by 3 bases, the J end by 6 bases, with 5 bases between. This clonotype has ten or more counts. Sample time point: before trial treatment. Every donor's regimen consisted of nivolumab, ipilimumab, aspirin, low-dose cyclophosphamide and low-dose radiotherapy. Priming of first-strand cDNA relied on TRAV- and TRBV-specific primers (covering alpha and beta chains). It was with a constant-region primer and a V-primer adapter that TCRs were amplified over roughly 19 PCR cycles. TCRdb re-derived calls from the reads in MiXCR, one entry per CDR3 protein. Counted here are approximately 90,000 distinct CDR3 sequences, over 15% occurring once; the ten biggest clones make up less than 3.5%.

This TCR was sampled from a male donor with prostate cancer. The J gene is TRBJ2-2, the V gene TRBV12-3 or TRBV12-4; D gene uncertain. Here the sequenced sample was PBMCs, taken before treatment. CDR3: CASSFLSGELFF. The CDR3 nucleotides are TGTGCCAGCAGTTTTTTATCCGGGGAGCTGTTTTTT.